The present TCR beta chain was sequenced within a study of breast tumors, draining lymph nodes, adjacent tissues. Regarding the study as a whole: Findings are consistent with lymph node origin and intratumoral expansion of most tumor T cells.

With respect to this clonotype: The antigen remains undetermined. At one end, the junction sequence differs from germline, possibly due to a read error.

Per the germline V gene, CDR1 is SEHNR and CDR2 is FQNEAQ (reference sequence). CDR3 length equals 12 residues. A single record per CDR3 protein comes from TCRdb applying MiXCR to the multiplex PCR reads. The profile shows about 16,000 distinct CDR3 sequences, around 50% of them singletons. The sequencing input was tumor-adjacent breast tissue. The TCR sequence derives from a female donor with breast cancer. Some clones in this sample may be carry-over from other donors' samples. This chain connects TRBV7-9 to TRBJ2-1, with 7 bases fitting TRBD2. CDR3 DNA sequence: TGTGCCAGCAGCGGGACCGGGACTACTTACCGATTC. Its protein is CASSGTGTTYRF.